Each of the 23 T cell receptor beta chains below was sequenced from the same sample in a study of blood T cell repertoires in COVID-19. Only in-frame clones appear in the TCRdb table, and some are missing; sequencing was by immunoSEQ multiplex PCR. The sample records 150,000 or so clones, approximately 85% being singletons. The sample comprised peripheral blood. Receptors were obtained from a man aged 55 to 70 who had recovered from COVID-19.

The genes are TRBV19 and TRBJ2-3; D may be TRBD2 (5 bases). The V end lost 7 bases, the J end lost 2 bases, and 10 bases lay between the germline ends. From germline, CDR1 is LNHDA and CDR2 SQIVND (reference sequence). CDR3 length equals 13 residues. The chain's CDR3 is CASNPRDTDTQYF. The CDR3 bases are TGTGCCAGTAATCCTCGGGACACAGATACGCAGTATTTT.

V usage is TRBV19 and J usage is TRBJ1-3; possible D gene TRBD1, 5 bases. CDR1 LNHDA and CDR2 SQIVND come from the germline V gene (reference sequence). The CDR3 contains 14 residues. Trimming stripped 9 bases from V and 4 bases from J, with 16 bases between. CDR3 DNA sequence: TGTGCCAGCGCATCAGGGAATCGGGGAAACACCATATATTTT. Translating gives CASASGNRGNTIYF. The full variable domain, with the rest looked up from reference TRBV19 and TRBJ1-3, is DGGITQSPKYLFRKEGQNVTLSCEQNLNHDAMYWYRQDPGQGLRLIYYSQIVNDFQKGDIAEGYSVSREKKESFPLTVTSAQKNPTAFYLCASASGNRGNTIYFGEGSWLTVV.

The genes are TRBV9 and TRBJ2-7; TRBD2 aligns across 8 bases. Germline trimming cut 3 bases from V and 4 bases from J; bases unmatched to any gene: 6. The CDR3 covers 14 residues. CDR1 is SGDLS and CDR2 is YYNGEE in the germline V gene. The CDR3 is CASSAGGAVYEQYF. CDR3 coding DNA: TGTGCCAGCAGCGCCGGGGGGGCCGTATACGAGCAGTACTTC.

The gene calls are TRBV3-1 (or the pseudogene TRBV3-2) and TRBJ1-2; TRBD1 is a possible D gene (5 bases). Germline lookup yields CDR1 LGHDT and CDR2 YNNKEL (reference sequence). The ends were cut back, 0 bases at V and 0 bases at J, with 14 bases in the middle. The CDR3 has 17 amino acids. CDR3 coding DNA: TGTGCCAGCAGCCAAGACTACAGGTCAAGCGCTAACTATGGCTACACCTTC. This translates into CASSQDYRSSANYGYTF.

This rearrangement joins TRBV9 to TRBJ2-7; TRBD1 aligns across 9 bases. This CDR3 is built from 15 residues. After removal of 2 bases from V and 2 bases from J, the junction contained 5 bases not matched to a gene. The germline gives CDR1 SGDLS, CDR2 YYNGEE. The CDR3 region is CASSVGQGLTYEQYF. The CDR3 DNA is TGTGCCAGCAGCGTGGGACAGGGACTTACCTACGAGCAGTACTTC.

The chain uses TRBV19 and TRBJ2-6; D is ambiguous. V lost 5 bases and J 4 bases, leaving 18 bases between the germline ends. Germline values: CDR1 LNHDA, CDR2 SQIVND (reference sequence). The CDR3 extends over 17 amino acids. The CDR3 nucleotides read TGTGCCAGTAGTCTTAATAATATCCGTTTCGGGGCCAACGTCCTGACTTTC. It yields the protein CASSLNNIRFGANVLTF.

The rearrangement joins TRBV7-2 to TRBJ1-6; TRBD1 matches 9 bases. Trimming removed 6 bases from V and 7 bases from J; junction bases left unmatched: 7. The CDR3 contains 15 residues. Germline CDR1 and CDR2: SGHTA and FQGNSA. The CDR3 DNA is TGTGCCAGCAGTAGGTCGGGACAGGGAAATTCACCCCTCCACTTT. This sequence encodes CASSRSGQGNSPLHF.

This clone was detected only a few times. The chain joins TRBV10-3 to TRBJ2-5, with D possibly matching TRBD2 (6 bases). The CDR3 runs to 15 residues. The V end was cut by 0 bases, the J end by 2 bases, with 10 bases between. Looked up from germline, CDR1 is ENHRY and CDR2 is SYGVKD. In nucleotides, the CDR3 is TGTGCCATCAGTGAGTCTCGGGGGATTCAAGAGACCCAGTACTTC. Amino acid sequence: CAISESRGIQETQYF.

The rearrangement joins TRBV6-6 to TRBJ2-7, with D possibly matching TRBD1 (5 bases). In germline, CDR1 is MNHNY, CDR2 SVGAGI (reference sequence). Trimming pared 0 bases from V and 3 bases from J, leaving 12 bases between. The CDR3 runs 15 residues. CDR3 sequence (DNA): TGTGCCAGCAGTTACTCCCAGGGTACCGACTACGAGCAGTACTTC. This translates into CASSYSQGTDYEQYF.

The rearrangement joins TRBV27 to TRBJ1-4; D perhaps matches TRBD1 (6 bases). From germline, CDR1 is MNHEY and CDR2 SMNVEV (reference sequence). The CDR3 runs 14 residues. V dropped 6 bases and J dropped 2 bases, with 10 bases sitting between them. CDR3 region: CASSIQGTNEKLFF. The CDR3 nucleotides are TGTGCCAGCAGCATTCAGGGGACTAATGAAAAACTGTTTTTT.

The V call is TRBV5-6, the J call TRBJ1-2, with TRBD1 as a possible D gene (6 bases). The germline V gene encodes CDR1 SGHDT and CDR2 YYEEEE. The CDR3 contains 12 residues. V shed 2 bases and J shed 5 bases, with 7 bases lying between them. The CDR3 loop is CASSLTGYGYTF. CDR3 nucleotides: TGTGCCAGCAGCTTAACAGGGTATGGCTACACCTTC.

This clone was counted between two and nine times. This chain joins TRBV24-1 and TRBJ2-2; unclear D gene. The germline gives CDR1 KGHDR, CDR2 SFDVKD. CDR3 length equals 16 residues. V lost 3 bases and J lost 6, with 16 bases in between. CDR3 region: CATSDPVAGKAGELFF. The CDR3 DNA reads TGTGCCACCAGTGATCCAGTCGCAGGTAAGGCCGGGGAGCTGTTTTTT.

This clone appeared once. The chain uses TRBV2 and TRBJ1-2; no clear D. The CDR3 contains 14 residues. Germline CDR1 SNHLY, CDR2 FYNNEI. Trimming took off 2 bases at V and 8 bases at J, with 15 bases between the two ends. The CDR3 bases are TGTGCCAGCAGTGAATCGGAGGCCACGTTCGGCTACACCTTC. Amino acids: CASSESEATFGYTF.

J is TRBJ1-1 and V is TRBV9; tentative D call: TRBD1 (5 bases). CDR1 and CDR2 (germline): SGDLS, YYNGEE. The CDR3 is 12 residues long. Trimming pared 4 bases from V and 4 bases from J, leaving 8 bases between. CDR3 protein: CASSPQGTEAFF. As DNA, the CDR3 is TGTGCCAGCAGCCCCCAGGGCACTGAAGCTTTCTTT.

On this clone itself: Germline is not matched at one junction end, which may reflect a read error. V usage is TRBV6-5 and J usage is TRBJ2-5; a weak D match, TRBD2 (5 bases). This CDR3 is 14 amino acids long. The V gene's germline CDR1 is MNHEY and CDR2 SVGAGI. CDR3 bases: TGTGCCAGCAGTCACTCCGGGGTTGGAGAGACCCAGTACTTC. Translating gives CASSHSGVGETQYF.

CDR3 DNA sequence: TGCGCCAGCAGGAACTCGTTAGCCACAACTAATGAAAAACTGTTTTTT. It yields the protein CASRNSLATTNEKLFF. The chain carries TRBV5-1 and TRBJ1-4, with D uncertain. The CDR3 extends over 16 amino acids. The germline gives CDR1 SGHRS, CDR2 YFSETQ. Trimming left V 5 bases short and J 0 bases short, with 14 bases between. Complete variable domain (other parts from reference TRBV5-1 and TRBJ1-4): KAGVTQTPRYLIKTRGQQVTLSCSPISGHRSVSWYQQTPGQGLQFLFEYFSETQRNKGNFPGRFSGRQFSNSRSEMNVSTLELGDSALYLCASRNSLATTNEKLFFGSGTQLSVL.

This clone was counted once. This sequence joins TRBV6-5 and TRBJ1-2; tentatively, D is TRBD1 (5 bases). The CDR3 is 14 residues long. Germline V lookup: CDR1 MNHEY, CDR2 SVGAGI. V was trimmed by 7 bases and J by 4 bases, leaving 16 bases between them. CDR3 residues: CASNSVGAGYGYTF. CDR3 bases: TGTGCCAGCAACTCGGTAGGGGCCGGCTATGGCTACACCTTC.

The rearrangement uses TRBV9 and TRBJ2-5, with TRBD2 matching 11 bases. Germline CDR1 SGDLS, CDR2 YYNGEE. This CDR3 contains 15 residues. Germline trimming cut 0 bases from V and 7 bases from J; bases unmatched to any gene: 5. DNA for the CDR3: TGTGCCAGCAGCGTAGATCTAGCGGGGGGCGGGACCCAGTACTTC. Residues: CASSVDLAGGGTQYF.

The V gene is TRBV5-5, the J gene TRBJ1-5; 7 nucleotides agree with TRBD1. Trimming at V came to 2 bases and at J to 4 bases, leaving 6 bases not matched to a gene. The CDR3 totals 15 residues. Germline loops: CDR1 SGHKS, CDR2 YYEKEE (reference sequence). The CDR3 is CASSFEGQLNQPQHF. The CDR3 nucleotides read TGTGCCAGCAGCTTTGAGGGACAGTTGAATCAGCCCCAGCATTTT.

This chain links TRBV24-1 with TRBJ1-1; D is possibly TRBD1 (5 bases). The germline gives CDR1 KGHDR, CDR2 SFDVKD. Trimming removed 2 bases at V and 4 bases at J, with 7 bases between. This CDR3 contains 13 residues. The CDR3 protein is CATSDYDSTEAFF. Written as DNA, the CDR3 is TGTGCCACCAGTGATTATGACAGCACTGAAGCTTTCTTT.

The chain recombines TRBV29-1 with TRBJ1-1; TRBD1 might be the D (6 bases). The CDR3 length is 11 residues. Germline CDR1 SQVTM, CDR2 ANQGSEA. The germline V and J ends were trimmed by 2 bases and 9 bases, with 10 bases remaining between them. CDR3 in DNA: TGCAGCGTTGAAAGGGGGGGTCAAGCTTTCTTT. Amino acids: CSVERGGQAFF.

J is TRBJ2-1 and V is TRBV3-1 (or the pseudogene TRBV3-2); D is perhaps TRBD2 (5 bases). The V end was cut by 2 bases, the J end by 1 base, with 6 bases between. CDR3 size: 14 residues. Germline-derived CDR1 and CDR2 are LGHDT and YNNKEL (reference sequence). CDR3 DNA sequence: TGTGCCAGCAGCCAACGGAGGTCCTACAATGAGCAGTTCTTC. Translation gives CASSQRRSYNEQFF.

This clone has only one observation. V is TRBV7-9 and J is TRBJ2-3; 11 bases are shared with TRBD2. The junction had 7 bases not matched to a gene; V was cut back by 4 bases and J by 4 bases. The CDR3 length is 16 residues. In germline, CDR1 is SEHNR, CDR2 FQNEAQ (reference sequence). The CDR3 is CASSSLAGGASDTQYF. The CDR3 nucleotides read TGTGCCAGCAGCTCCTTAGCGGGGGGGGCCTCAGATACGCAGTATTTT.